This T cell receptor (beta chain) was observed in a study of CD8 T cells in ankylosing spondylitis. For this clonotype: Its antigen is still unknown.

Study-wide points: Within ankylosing spondylitis blood, a TCR beta motif made up of several highly homologous variants appeared to be characteristic. Both synovial fluid and blood in reactive arthritis had previously been reported to carry some motif variants. Disease-linked clones had a CD8+ phenotype and relatively low frequency in peripheral blood. Significantly higher representation of disease-linked clones was reported for matched ankylosing spondylitis synovial fluid.

The ends lost 6 bases at V and 2 bases at J; junction bases unmatched: 4. Germline V gene sequence: CDR1 LNHDA, CDR2 SQIVND (reference sequence). This CDR3 spans 14 amino acids. By quantitative 5'-RACE with molecular barcodes, the TCR beta libraries were made. Using its own MiXCR run on the 5' RACE reads, TCRdb lists one record per CDR3 protein. In the table there are around 770,000 distinct CDR3 sequences, 12% of which are singletons. Sequencing was performed on blood, either unsorted or a sorted T cell fraction (not recorded which). This sequence was found in a male donor with ankylosing spondylitis. The chain carries TRBV19 and TRBJ2-7; TRBD2 agrees at 10 bases. The CDR3 is CASRRAGGTYEQYF. CDR3 nucleotides: TGTGCCAGTAGGCGAGCGGGAGGGACCTACGAGCAGTACTTC.